This TCR beta chain was documented in a study of T-cell reconstitution after alpha-beta-depleted transplantation in children. Study-wide results and caveats: Newly generated T cells supplied most T-cell counts and diversity one year post-transplant.

Unique molecular identifiers tagged the TCRbeta library. TCRdb re-called the PCR reads through MiXCR, storing one row per CDR3 protein. The sample has about 90,000 distinct CDR3 sequences; 15% to 19% are singletons. The sample holds a few counts of this clonotype. Its antigen is not known. The starting material was PBMCs, mostly from graft donor cells, obtained 180 days after TCRalphabeta/CD19-depleted stem cell transplant. This TCR came from a male patient aged 2-15 years who had a stem cell transplant for acute lymphoblastic leukemia, so the T cells may come from the graft donor.

The CDR3 DNA reads as TGTGCCAGCAGCTTTGCGGGACGGGGGAGTTCCACAGATACGCAGTATTTT. This translates into CASSFAGRGSSTDTQYF. The V call is TRBV5-4, the J call TRBJ2-3; D is possibly TRBD2 (6 bases). Trimming left V 2 bases short and J 2 bases short, with 18 bases between. The CDR3 is 17 amino acids. Germline V gene lookup returns CDR1 SGHNT and CDR2 YYREEE (reference sequence).